This passage covers 14 T cell receptor beta chains from one sample sequenced in a study of T cell responses to AZD1222 COVID-19 vaccine. Sequencing was performed with immunoSEQ multiplex PCR; in TCRdb, only in-frame clones are kept and a portion is missing. Of roughly 170,000 clones detected, 85% to 95% appear once; the ten largest clones hold around 1.6%. The starting material was peripheral blood, obtained 28 days after the second AZD1222 dose. These receptors all stem from an adult who received the AZD1222 COVID-19 vaccine.

The J gene is TRBJ1-3, the V gene TRBV5-3; D remains ambiguous. TRBV5-3 is an open reading frame whose function is uncertain. There are 15 residues in the CDR3. The V end lost 4 bases, the J end lost 2 bases, and 13 bases lay between the germline ends. The CDR3 here is CARSGPLRTGNTIYF. The CDR3 region has the DNA TGTGCCAGAAGCGGACCCCTGCGTACTGGAAACACCATATATTTT.

The V gene is TRBV9, the J gene TRBJ1-2; the D is unclear. Germline V lookup: CDR1 SGDLS, CDR2 YYNGEE. V lost 2 bases and J 0 bases, leaving 11 bases between the germline ends. The CDR3 covers 15 residues. The CDR3, as DNA: TGTGCCAGCAGCGTGACGCGAAGCGCTAACTATGGCTACACCTTC. This gives the protein CASSVTRSANYGYTF.

DNA for the CDR3: TGTGCCAGCAGCCTAGGTGAGGGGGCGGGTAGCACAGATACGCAGTATTTT. The encoded protein is CASSLGEGAGSTDTQYF. The V gene is TRBV7-9, the J gene TRBJ2-3; 7 nucleotides agree with TRBD1. CDR1 and CDR2 (germline): SEHNR, FQNEAQ (reference sequence). The CDR3 totals 17 residues. The J segment lost 0 bases and the V segment lost 5 bases, leaving 11 bases of the junction unmatched.

The chain carries TRBV6-5 and TRBJ2-1, with TRBD2 matching 7 bases. V shed 7 bases, J shed 4 bases, and the junction held 4 bases outside the gene matches. Germline V lookup: CDR1 MNHEY, CDR2 SVGAGI. CDR3 length: 13 amino acids. The CDR3 coding sequence is TGTGCCAGCAAGCGGGGTCCGTACAATGAGCAGTTCTTC. Translated: CASKRGPYNEQFF.

The chain employs TRBV19 and TRBJ1-1; the D is unclear. The germline V and J ends were trimmed by 8 bases and 7 bases, with 11 bases remaining between them. This CDR3 comprises 11 residues. The germline V gene encodes CDR1 LNHDA and CDR2 SQIVND (reference sequence). The CDR3 region has the DNA TGTGCCAGTGGAAAGGGCCATGAAGCTTTCTTT. The encoded protein is CASGKGHEAFF.

This rearrangement joins TRBV29-1 to TRBJ1-1; 7 bases fit TRBD1. CDR1 SQVTM and CDR2 ANQGSEA come from the germline V gene. The CDR3 has 14 residues. The V gene end was trimmed by 4 bases and the J gene end by 7 bases; junction bases not matched to a gene: 12. This CDR3 reads CSVAIQGVNGEAFF. CDR3 DNA sequence: TGCAGCGTTGCCATCCAGGGGGTGAACGGTGAAGCTTTCTTT.

V gene TRBV7-3 combines with J gene TRBJ2-1; D might be TRBD2 (6 bases). CDR3 length equals 15 residues. The germline CDR1 and CDR2 sequences are SGHTA and FQGTGA. The ends were cut back, 5 bases at V and 5 bases at J, with 16 bases in the middle. This chain's CDR3 is CASSAGTPWDNEQFF. The CDR3 DNA reads as TGTGCCAGCAGCGCGGGGACTCCCTGGGACAATGAGCAGTTCTTC. Full variable domain (rest looked up from reference TRBV7-3 and TRBJ2-1): GAGVSQTPSNKVTEKGKYVELRCDPISGHTALYWYRQSLGQGPEFLIYFQGTGAADDSGLPNDRFFAVRPEGSVSTLKIQRTERGDSAVYLCASSAGTPWDNEQFFGPGTRLTVL.

The V and J genes are TRBV19 and TRBJ1-5; tentative D call: TRBD1 (6 bases). Germline CDR1 is LNHDA and CDR2 is SQIVND (reference sequence). The CDR3 runs to 16 residues. The V end was cut by 5 bases, the J end by 4 bases, with 18 bases between. The chain's CDR3 is CASSLGWTDVNQPQHF. The CDR3 DNA sequence: TGTGCCAGTAGTCTAGGGTGGACAGATGTAAATCAGCCCCAGCATTTT.

The chain combines TRBV28 with TRBJ2-7; TRBD1 matches at 7 bases. The V segment lost 6 bases and the J segment 6 bases; nucleotides outside the gene matches: 2. Germline CDR1 reads MDHEN; CDR2 reads SYDVKM. The CDR3 spans 11 residues. Here the CDR3 DNA reads TGTGCCAGCAGCCCAGGGGGCGAGCAGTACTTC. Translating gives CASSPGGEQYF.

The chain uses TRBV10-3 and TRBJ1-4; 9 bases line up with TRBD1. CDR1 ENHRY and CDR2 SYGVKD come from the germline V gene. The ends lost 0 bases at V and 8 bases at J; junction bases unmatched: 4. The CDR3 consists of 15 residues. The CDR3 loop reads CAISESTGGGEKLFF. In nucleotides, the CDR3 is TGTGCCATCAGTGAGTCGACAGGGGGGGGCGAAAAACTGTTTTTT.

The chain carries TRBV13 and TRBJ1-2, with 9 bases that match TRBD1. The CDR3 is 16 residues long. CDR1 PRHDT and CDR2 FYEKMQ come from the germline V gene (reference sequence). With V trimmed by 5 bases and J by 8 bases, 15 bases remained unmatched. The CDR3 DNA reads TGTGCCAGCAGCCCCGGCGCGGACAGGGGATTTCCGGGCTACACCTTC. It is translated as CASSPGADRGFPGYTF.

In regard to this clone: Compared with germline, one end of the junction differs, possibly owing to a read error. J is TRBJ2-2 and V is TRBV7-2, with 7 bases identical to TRBD1. Germline V gene sequence: CDR1 SGHTA, CDR2 FQGNSA. The CDR3 totals 14 residues. The chain's CDR3 is CAGGEGAKTGELFF. CDR3 bases: TGTGCCGGTGGCGAGGGGGCGAAAACCGGGGAGCTGTTTTTT.

V usage is TRBV7-2 and J usage is TRBJ1-1; the D gene is possibly TRBD1 (6 bases). Germline lookup yields CDR1 SGHTA and CDR2 FQGNSA. The CDR3 sequence is 16 residues long. Trimming shortened V by 1 base and J by 4 bases, and 16 bases separated the two germline ends. The CDR3 DNA is TGTGCCAGCAGCTTAGAGGGGGGAGGGAGAGGCACTGAAGCTTTCTTT. It translates to CASSLEGGGRGTEAFF.

The chain combines TRBV4-3 with TRBJ2-3, with 10 bases identical to TRBD2. Germline-derived CDR1 and CDR2 are LGHNA and YSLEER. This CDR3 has 18 amino acids. V lost 0 bases and J lost 2; bases outside the gene matches: 8. CDR3 nucleotide sequence: TGCGCCAGCAGCCAAGATGATAGACTAGCGGGTGACACAGATACGCAGTATTTT. Residues: CASSQDDRLAGDTDTQYF.